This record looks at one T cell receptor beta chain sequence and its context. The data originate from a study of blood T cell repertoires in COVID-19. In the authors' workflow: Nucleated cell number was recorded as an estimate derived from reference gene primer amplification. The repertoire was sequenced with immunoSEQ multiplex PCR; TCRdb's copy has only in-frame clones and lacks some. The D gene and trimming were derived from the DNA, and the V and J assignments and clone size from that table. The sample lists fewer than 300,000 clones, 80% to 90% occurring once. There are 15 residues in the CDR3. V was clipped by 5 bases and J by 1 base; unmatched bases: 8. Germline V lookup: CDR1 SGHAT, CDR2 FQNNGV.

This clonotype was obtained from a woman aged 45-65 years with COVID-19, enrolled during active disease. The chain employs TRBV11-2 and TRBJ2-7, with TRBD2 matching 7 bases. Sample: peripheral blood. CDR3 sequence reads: CASSGDYRISYEQYF. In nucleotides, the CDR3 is TGTGCCAGCAGCGGGGACTACCGTATTTCCTACGAGCAGTACTTC.